This T cell receptor (beta chain) stems from a study of post-analysis software for immune sequencing data. On the study more broadly: Relapsing-remitting, secondary progressive and progressive-relapsing forms of multiple sclerosis all featured among disease courses. General study results and limits: Versus controls, multiple sclerosis patients showed significantly lower diversity (normalized Chao1). Strong same-batch co-clustering of samples appeared with F measure clustering. In patients, TRBV5-6, TRBV5-1 and TRBV20-1 belonged to four or five TRBV segments found more frequently than in controls.

As concerns this clonotype: Its target is unknown.

Unique molecular identifiers were carried by the TCR beta cDNA libraries. T cells numbering about 0.85 to 10 million yielded 450,000 to 600,000 cDNA molecules. A single record per CDR3 protein comes from TCRdb applying MiXCR to the PCR reads. Among fewer than 850,000 distinct CDR3 sequences listed, just under 30% were seen once. Trimming removed 2 bases at V and 4 bases at J, with 20 bases between. CDR1 KGHSH and CDR2 LQKENI come from the germline V gene. The CDR3 contains 18 residues. This rearrangement joins TRBV18 to TRBJ1-4, with D unclear. The TCR was taken from a girl aged 5 to 17 with multiple sclerosis. Sequencing was done on a sample of blood. This CDR3 is CASSPYRFAENFNEKLFF. In DNA, the CDR3 is TGTGCCAGCTCACCATATCGGTTCGCGGAGAACTTTAATGAAAAACTGTTTTTT.